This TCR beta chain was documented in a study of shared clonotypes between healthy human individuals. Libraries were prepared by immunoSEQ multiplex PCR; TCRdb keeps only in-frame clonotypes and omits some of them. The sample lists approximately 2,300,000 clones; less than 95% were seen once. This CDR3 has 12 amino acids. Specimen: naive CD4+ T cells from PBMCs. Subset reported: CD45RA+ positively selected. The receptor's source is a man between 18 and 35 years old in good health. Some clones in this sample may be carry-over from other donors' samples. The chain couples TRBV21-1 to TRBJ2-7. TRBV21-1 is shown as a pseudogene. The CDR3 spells CASRPGTCMEYF. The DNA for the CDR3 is TGTGCCAGCAGGCCCGGGACCTGCATGGAGTACTTC.